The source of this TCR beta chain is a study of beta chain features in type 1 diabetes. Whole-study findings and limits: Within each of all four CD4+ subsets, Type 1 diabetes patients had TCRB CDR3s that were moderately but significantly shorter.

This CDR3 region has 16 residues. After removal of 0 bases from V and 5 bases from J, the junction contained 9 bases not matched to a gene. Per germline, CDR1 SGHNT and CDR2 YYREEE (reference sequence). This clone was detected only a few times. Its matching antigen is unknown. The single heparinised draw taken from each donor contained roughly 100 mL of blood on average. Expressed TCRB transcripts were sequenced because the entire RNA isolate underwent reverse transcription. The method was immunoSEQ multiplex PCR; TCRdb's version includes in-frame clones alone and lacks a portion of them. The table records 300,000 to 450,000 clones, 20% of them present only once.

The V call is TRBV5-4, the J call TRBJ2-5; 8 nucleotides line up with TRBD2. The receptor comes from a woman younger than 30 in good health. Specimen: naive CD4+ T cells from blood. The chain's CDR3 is CASSLAAGGNGETQYF. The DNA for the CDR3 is TGTGCCAGCAGCTTGGCGGCGGGGGGCAACGGGGAGACCCAGTACTTC.